The source of this T cell receptor (beta chain) is a study of blood T cell repertoires in COVID-19. Study as a whole: The United States, Italy and Spain supplied acute and convalescent COVID-19 samples.

Trimming at V came to 0 bases and at J to 8 bases, leaving 1 base not matched to a gene. Per the germline V gene, CDR1 is ENHRY and CDR2 is SYGVKD. The CDR3 is 13 amino acids. Each recovered donor of Cohort 3 presented with two negative PCRs, clearance, or symptom resolution. Per the original data handling: Amplification of reference gene primers provided the estimated nucleated cell counts. Some clones are missing from TCRdb's copy, which holds only in-frame ones; the method was immunoSEQ multiplex PCR. From that table come the V and J calls and clone size; the DNA was used to work out D and trimming. The sample holds a few hundred thousand clones, around 91% seen once.

The source material was PBMCs or T cells enriched from blood (not recorded which). This chain joins TRBV10-3 and TRBJ1-2; 9 positions match TRBD1. This TCR derives from a woman aged 18-29 years who had recovered from COVID-19. The CDR3 sequence: CAISESTGGGYTF. The CDR3 DNA sequence: TGTGCCATCAGTGAGTCGACAGGGGGAGGCTACACCTTC.